This TCR beta chain is from a study of blood T cell repertoires in COVID-19. Study background: The study drew acute and convalescent COVID-19 samples from the United States, Italy and Spain. PBMCs, B-cell-depleted T cells, or T cells were the source of the cDNA or gDNA that made up the material.

In the original workflow: The authors estimated nucleated cell counts from reference gene primer amplification. Sequencing used immunoSEQ multiplex PCR; TCRdb keeps in-frame clones, though not all of them. The V and J calls and clone size are taken from that table; D and trimming were inferred from the DNA. The repertoire holds more than 85,000 clones, with about 75% as singletons. Sample: peripheral blood. This receptor was taken from a woman older than 75 with active or convalescent COVID-19.

CDR3 bases: TGCAGTGCTGGGACAGCTTACCACACCTTC. Protein sequence: CSAGTAYHTF. V gene TRBV20-1 combines with J gene TRBJ1-2; 7 bases match TRBD1. J lost 12 bases, V lost 5 bases, and 6 bases had no gene match. CDR3 length: 10 amino acids. Germline V gene data show CDR1 as DFQATT and CDR2 as SNEGSKA (reference sequence).